This is a list of T cell receptor beta chains from one sample in a study of T cells in Graves' hyperthyroidism and ophthalmopathy. TCRdb independently ran MiXCR on the multiplex PCR reads; one entry per CDR3 protein. This sample has roughly 300,000 distinct CDR3 sequences, with 21% found just once. The sample consisted of blood. These receptor sequences come from a woman in her forties or fifties with Graves' hyperthyroidism. Each CDR3 is given with its conserved first and last residue. The D gene is left open where the match is weak. Rows give clone size only sometimes, using once, few, many, or a class for an expanded clone.

D gene: TRBD1; clone size: many; J gene: TRBJ1-6; CDR3 length: 17; V gene: TRBV7-9; CDR3 DNA: TGTGCCAGCAACTCCAACCGGAGGGGGCAAAATAATTCACCCCTCCACTTT; CDR3 protein: CASNSNRRGQNNSPLHF
D gene: NA; clone size: NA; J gene: TRBJ2-7; CDR3 length: 15; V gene: TRBV19; CDR3 DNA: TGTGCCAGTAGTGAGGACACTACATCCCCCTACGAGCAGTACTTC; CDR3 protein: CASSEDTTSPYEQYF
D gene: NA; clone size: NA; J gene: TRBJ2-7; CDR3 length: 13; V gene: TRBV20-1; CDR3 DNA: TGCAGTGCTAGGTCGGGAGTGGGCCACGAGCAGTACTTC; CDR3 protein: CSARSGVGHEQYF
D gene: NA; clone size: NA; J gene: TRBJ2-7; CDR3 length: 15; V gene: TRBV20-1; CDR3 DNA: TGCAGTGCTAGAGATCCAGGGCAGGCCCCCTACGAGCAGTACTTC; CDR3 protein: CSARDPGQAPYEQYF
D gene: NA; clone size: NA; J gene: TRBJ2-5; CDR3 length: 13; V gene: TRBV7-3; CDR3 DNA: TGTGCCACATCCAAGGGTGCCGGGGAGACCCAGTACTTC; CDR3 protein: CATSKGAGETQYF
D gene: NA; clone size: NA; J gene: TRBJ2-5; CDR3 length: 13; V gene: TRBV5-1; CDR3 DNA: TGCGCCAGCAGCCCGAAATTTGGAGAGACCCAGTACTTC; CDR3 protein: CASSPKFGETQYF
D gene: NA; clone size: many; J gene: TRBJ1-2; CDR3 length: 15; V gene: TRBV12-3/TRBV12-4; CDR3 DNA: TGTGCCAGCAGCTACGGGACAACCTCTAACTATGGCTACACCTTC; CDR3 protein: CASSYGTTSNYGYTF
D gene: NA; clone size: many; J gene: TRBJ1-4; CDR3 length: 12; V gene: TRBV2; CDR3 DNA: TGTGCCAGCAGTGGGGAAAGTGAAAAACTGTTTTTT; CDR3 protein: CASSGESEKLFF
D gene: NA; clone size: NA; J gene: TRBJ2-3; CDR3 length: 16; V gene: TRBV2; CDR3 DNA: TGTGCCAGCAGTGCCGGGGCCAACAGGGCCCCAGATACGCAGTATTTT; CDR3 protein: CASSAGANRAPDTQYF
D gene: TRBD1; clone size: NA; J gene: TRBJ2-7; CDR3 length: 14; V gene: TRBV2; CDR3 DNA: TGTGCCAGCAGCCAGGGACAGGGCGGCTACGAGCAGTACTTC; CDR3 protein: CASSQGQGGYEQYF
D gene: NA; clone size: many; J gene: TRBJ2-3; CDR3 length: 15; V gene: TRBV5-1; CDR3 DNA: TGCGCCAGCAGCCCGGCGGGTAGCCACACAGATACGCAGTATTTT; CDR3 protein: CASSPAGSHTDTQYF
D gene: NA; clone size: many; J gene: TRBJ1-2; CDR3 length: 16; V gene: TRBV6-1; CDR3 DNA: TGTGCCAGCAGCCCTGAAGCCGCCTCTTGGGGGTATGGCTACACCTTC; CDR3 protein: CASSPEAASWGYGYTF
D gene: TRBD1; clone size: NA; J gene: TRBJ1-5; CDR3 length: 15; V gene: TRBV6-5; CDR3 DNA: TGTGCCAGCAGTTACCGATCGACAGGGGATCAGCCCCAGCATTTT; CDR3 protein: CASSYRSTGDQPQHF
D gene: TRBD2; clone size: NA; J gene: TRBJ2-3; CDR3 length: 16; V gene: TRBV24-1; CDR3 DNA: TGTGCCACCAGTGATCGACGCGGGAGGGCCACAGATACGCAGTATTTT; CDR3 protein: CATSDRRGRATDTQYF
D gene: NA; clone size: many; J gene: TRBJ2-3; CDR3 length: 11; V gene: TRBV18; CDR3 DNA: TGTGCCAGCAGCCCGGGTGATACGCAGTATTTT; CDR3 protein: CASSPGDTQYF
D gene: NA; clone size: NA; J gene: TRBJ1-2; CDR3 length: 14; V gene: TRBV30; CDR3 DNA: TGTGCCTGGAGGAACCCCTGGGGCAACTATGGCTACACCTTC; CDR3 protein: CAWRNPWGNYGYTF
D gene: NA; clone size: many; J gene: TRBJ2-7; CDR3 length: 14; V gene: TRBV3-1; CDR3 DNA: TGTGCCAGCAGCACCCGGGTCGGGGGTTACGAGCAGTACTTC; CDR3 protein: CASSTRVGGYEQYF